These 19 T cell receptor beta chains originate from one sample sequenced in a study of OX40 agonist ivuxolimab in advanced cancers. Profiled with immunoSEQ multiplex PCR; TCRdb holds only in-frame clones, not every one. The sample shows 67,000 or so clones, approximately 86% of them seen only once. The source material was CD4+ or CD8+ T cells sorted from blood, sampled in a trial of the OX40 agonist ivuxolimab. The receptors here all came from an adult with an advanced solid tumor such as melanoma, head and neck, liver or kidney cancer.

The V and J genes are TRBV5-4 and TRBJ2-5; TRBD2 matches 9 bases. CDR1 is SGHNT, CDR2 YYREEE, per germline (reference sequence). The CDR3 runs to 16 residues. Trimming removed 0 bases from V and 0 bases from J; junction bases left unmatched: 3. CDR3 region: CASSLGSGRNQETQYF. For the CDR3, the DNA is TGTGCCAGCAGCTTGGGAAGCGGGAGGAACCAAGAGACCCAGTACTTC.

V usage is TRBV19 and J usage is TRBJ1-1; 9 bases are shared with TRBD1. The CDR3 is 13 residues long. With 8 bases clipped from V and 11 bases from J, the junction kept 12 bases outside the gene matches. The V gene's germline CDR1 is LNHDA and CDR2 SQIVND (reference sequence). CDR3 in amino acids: CASVETGGYRAFF. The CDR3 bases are TGTGCCAGTGTCGAGACAGGGGGTTATCGGGCTTTCTTT.

The CDR3 nucleotides are TGTGCCAGCAGTTTCGGGACAGGGAATTCACCCCTCCACTTT. Translating it yields CASSFGTGNSPLHF. The chain is built from TRBV28 and TRBJ1-6; 9 bases fit TRBD1. CDR1 and CDR2 from the germline V gene are MDHEN and SYDVKM. The CDR3 contains 14 residues. The V and J ends lost 3 bases and 7 bases, in that order; junction bases with no gene match: 1.

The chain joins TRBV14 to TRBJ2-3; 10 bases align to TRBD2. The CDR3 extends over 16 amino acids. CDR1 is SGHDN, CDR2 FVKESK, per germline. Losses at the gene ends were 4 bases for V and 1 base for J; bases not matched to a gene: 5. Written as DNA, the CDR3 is TGTGCCAGCAGCCCTCTTAGCGGGAGGCGCACAGATACGCAGTATTTT. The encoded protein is CASSPLSGRRTDTQYF.

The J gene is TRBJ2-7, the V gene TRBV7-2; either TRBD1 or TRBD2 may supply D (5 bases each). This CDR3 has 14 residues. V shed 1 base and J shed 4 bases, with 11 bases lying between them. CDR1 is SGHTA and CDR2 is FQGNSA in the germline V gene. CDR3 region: CASSLGGGLYEQYF. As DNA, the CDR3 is TGTGCCAGCAGCTTAGGGGGCGGGTTGTACGAGCAGTACTTC. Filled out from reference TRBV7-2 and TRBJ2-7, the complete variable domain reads GAGVSQSPSNKVTEKGKDVELRCDPISGHTALYWYRQSLGQGLEFLIYFQGNSAPDKSGLPSDRFSAERTGGSVSTLTIQRTQQEDSAVYLCASSLGGGLYEQYFGPGTRLTVT.

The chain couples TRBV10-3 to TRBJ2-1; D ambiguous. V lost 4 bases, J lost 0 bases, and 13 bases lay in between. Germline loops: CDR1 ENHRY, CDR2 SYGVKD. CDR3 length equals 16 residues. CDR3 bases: TGTGCCATCAGTGGGCAGCGCAGAAGCTCCTACAATGAGCAGTTCTTC. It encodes CAISGQRRSSYNEQFF.

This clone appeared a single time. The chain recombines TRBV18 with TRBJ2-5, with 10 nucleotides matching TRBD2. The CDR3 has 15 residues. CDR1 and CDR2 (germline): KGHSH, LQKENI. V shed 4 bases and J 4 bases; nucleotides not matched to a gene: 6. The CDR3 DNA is TGTGCCAGCTCACTGTCGAGACTAGCGGGAGAGACCCAGTACTTC. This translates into CASSLSRLAGETQYF.

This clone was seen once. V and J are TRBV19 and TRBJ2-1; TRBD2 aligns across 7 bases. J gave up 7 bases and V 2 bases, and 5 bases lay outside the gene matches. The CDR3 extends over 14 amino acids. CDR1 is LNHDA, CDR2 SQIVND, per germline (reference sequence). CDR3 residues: CASSIREAGNEQFF. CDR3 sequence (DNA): TGTGCCAGTAGTATACGGGAGGCAGGGAATGAGCAGTTCTTC.

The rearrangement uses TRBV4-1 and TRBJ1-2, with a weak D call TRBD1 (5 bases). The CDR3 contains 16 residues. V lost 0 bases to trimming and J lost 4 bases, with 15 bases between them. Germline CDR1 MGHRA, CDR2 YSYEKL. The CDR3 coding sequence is TGCGCCAGCAGCCAAGAAGAGGGACGCATGGTCTATGGCTACACCTTC. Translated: CASSQEEGRMVYGYTF.

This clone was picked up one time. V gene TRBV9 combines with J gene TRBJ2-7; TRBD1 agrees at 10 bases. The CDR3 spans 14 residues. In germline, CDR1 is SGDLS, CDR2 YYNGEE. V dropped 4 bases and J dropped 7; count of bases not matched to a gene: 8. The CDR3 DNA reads TGTGCCAGCAGCCCCCGACAGGGGGCGCGGGAGCAGTACTTC. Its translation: CASSPRQGAREQYF.

The CDR3: CASSRDGWGTEAFF. The CDR3 bases are TGTGCCAGCAGCAGGGACGGCTGGGGGACTGAAGCTTTCTTT. V and J are TRBV5-6 and TRBJ1-1; weak D call: TRBD1 (5 bases). V shed 4 bases and J shed 5 bases, with 15 bases lying between them. This CDR3 is built from 14 residues. The V gene's germline CDR1 is SGHDT and CDR2 YYEEEE.

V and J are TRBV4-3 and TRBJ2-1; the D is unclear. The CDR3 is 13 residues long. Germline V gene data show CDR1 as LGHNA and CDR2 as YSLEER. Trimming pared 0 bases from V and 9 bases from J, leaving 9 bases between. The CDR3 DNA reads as TGCGCCAGCAGCCAAGATAGTAGCCGTGAGCAGTTCTTC. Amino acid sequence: CASSQDSSREQFF.

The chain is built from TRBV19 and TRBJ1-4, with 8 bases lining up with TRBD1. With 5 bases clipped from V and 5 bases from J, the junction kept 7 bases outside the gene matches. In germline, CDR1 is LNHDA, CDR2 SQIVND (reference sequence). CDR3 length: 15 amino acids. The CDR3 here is CASSDSRTGNEKLFF. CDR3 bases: TGTGCCAGTAGTGACTCAAGGACAGGGAATGAAAAACTGTTTTTT.

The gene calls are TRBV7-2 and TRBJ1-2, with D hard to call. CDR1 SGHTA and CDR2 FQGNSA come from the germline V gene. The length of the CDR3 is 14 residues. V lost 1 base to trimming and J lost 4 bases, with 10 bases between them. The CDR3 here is CASSLVANSYGYTF. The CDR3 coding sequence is TGTGCCAGCAGCTTAGTCGCGAATTCCTATGGCTACACCTTC.

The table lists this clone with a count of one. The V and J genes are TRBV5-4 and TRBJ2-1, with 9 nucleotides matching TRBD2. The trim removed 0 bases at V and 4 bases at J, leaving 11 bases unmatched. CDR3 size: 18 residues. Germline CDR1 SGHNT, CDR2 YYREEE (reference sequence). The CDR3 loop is CASSLAPSGLAGYNEQFF. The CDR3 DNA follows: TGTGCCAGCAGCTTGGCCCCTTCGGGACTAGCAGGGTACAATGAGCAGTTCTTC.

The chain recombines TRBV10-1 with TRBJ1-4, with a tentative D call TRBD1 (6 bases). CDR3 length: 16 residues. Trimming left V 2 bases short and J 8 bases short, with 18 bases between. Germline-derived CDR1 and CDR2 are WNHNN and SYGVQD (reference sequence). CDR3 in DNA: TGCGCCAGCAGTGAGCCGCCGGGACACTTGAGGGAAAAACTGTTTTTT. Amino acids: CASSEPPGHLREKLFF.

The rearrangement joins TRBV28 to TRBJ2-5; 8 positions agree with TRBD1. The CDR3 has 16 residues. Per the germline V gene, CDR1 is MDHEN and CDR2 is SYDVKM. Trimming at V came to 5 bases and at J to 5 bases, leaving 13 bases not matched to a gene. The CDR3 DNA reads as TGTGCCAGCAGTCTCCCATCCGGGACAGGCGTTGAGACCCAGTACTTC. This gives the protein CASSLPSGTGVETQYF.

CDR3 nucleotides: TGCGCCAGCAGCCGCAGACTGCAGTCCTACGAGCAGTACTTC. Amino acid sequence: CASSRRLQSYEQYF. V usage is TRBV4-3 and J usage is TRBJ2-7; no firm D call. Trimming removed 4 bases at V and 1 base at J, with 11 bases between. Per germline, CDR1 LGHNA and CDR2 YSLEER. The CDR3 covers 14 residues.

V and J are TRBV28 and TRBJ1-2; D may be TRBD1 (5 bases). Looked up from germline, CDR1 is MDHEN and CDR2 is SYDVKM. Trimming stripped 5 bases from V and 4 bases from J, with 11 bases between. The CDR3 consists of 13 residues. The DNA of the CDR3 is TGTGCCAGCAGTCTCTCGGGGCCCTATGGCTACACCTTC. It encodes CASSLSGPYGYTF.